The clone carrying this T cell receptor beta chain has only a few counts. Its antigen is not known. This entry is derived from a study of regulatory T cells in long-lasting Graves disease. Time point meaning: persistent/refractory GD, antithyroid drugs over 5 years with positive TRAb. The TCR library was made from RNA extracted from PBMCs. CDR3 length: 13 residues. Trimming took 2 bases from V and 5 from J, leaving 6 bases between them. Germline-derived CDR1 and CDR2 are LGHNA and YNFKEQ. Arm-PCR with iRepertoire HTBI primers amplified the CDR3 regions for these TCR beta libraries. Original data processing: Identified segments across samples numbered 60 or so TRBV and roughly 15 TRBJ. MiXCR, run by TCRdb on the multiplex PCR reads, gives a single entry per CDR3 protein. TCRdb, not the authors, supplied the V and J calls. The repertoire holds 300,000 to 500,000 distinct CDR3 sequences, with around 20% as singletons.

Whole-study results and caveats: Accuracy might have suffered from few samples.

The J gene is TRBJ2-2, the V gene TRBV4-2, with D unresolved. This specimen consisted of peripheral blood mononuclear cells (PBMCs), obtained when the disease was refractory, from a patient treated with antithyroid drugs. This clonotype was obtained from a female donor with Graves disease. CDR3 region: CASSQTITGELFF. Here the CDR3 DNA reads TGTGCCAGCAGCCAAACGATAACCGGGGAGCTGTTTTTT.